These 25 T cell receptor beta chains came from one sample sequenced in a study of regulatory T cells in long-lasting Graves disease. Time point indicated: persistent/refractory GD, antithyroid drugs over 5 years with positive TRAb. Extracted PBMC RNA gave rise to the TCR library. Building the TCR beta libraries relied on iRepertoire HTBI primers, and CDR3 regions underwent Arm-PCR. MiXCR was run by TCRdb on the multiplex PCR reads, yielding one entry per CDR3 protein. Among a few hundred thousand distinct CDR3 sequences, around a quarter were seen once, and the ten largest hold roughly a quarter. The sequences come from peripheral blood mononuclear cells (PBMCs), collected when the disease was refractory, from a patient treated with antithyroid drugs. These receptors all come from a female donor with Graves disease.

This clonotype was counted many times. The chain combines TRBV3-1 with TRBJ1-1; D is unresolved. CDR3 length: 14 amino acids. V lost 4 bases and J 3 bases, leaving 12 bases between the germline ends. Germline V lookup: CDR1 LGHDT, CDR2 YNNKEL (reference sequence). CDR3 amino acids: CASSRRKRDTEAFF. CDR3 nucleotides: TGTGCCAGCAGCCGGAGGAAGCGGGACACTGAAGCTTTCTTT.

The chain combines TRBV7-8 with TRBJ1-2; D remains unclear. Germline V gives CDR1 SGHVS, CDR2 FQNEAQ. This CDR3 region has 14 residues. The germline V and J ends were trimmed by 6 bases and 8 bases, with 19 bases remaining between them. Written as DNA, the CDR3 is TGTGCCAGCAGACCCCTTATTAAGGGTCAAGGCTACACCTTC. Encoded protein: CASRPLIKGQGYTF.

The chain employs TRBV7-8 and TRBJ2-3; D ambiguous. Germline CDR1 and CDR2: SGHVS and FQNEAQ. The length of the CDR3 is 14 residues. Trimming pared 5 bases from V and 4 bases from J, leaving 13 bases between. CDR3 protein: CASSEATEPDTQYF. The CDR3 DNA is TGTGCCAGCAGCGAGGCCACGGAACCAGATACGCAGTATTTT.

The rearrangement links TRBV7-9 to TRBJ2-5; 13 bases map to TRBD2. CDR3 length: 14 residues. Germline loops: CDR1 SEHNR, CDR2 FQNEAQ (reference sequence). V was pared by 4 bases and J by 7 bases, with 3 bases of the junction left unmatched. Here the CDR3 reads CASSSGLAGVTQYF. Written as DNA, the CDR3 is TGTGCCAGCAGCTCAGGACTAGCGGGAGTGACCCAGTACTTC.

This clonotype was seen a handful of times. The chain employs TRBV27 and TRBJ2-2, with 7 bases lining up with TRBD2. The CDR3 sequence is 15 residues long. Germline loops: CDR1 MNHEY, CDR2 SMNVEV (reference sequence). The trim removed 6 bases at V and 5 bases at J, leaving 9 bases unmatched. The CDR3 nucleotides are TGTGCCAGCAGGAAGGGGTCCGGGGGGACCGGGGAGCTGTTTTTT. It is translated as CASRKGSGGTGELFF.

Only a few counts were recorded for this clonotype. This chain joins TRBV27 and TRBJ1-1; no definite D call. The CDR3 consists of 14 residues. Looked up from germline, CDR1 is MNHEY and CDR2 is SMNVEV (reference sequence). Trimming removed 6 bases at V and 1 base at J, with 12 bases between. DNA for the CDR3: TGTGCCAGCAGCGCGTACCTCCCGAACACTGAAGCTTTCTTT. It translates to CASSAYLPNTEAFF.

The gene calls are TRBV7-9 and TRBJ2-1; TRBD2 matches 9 bases. Germline CDR1 is SEHNR and CDR2 is FQNEAQ (reference sequence). This CDR3 is built from 14 residues. Losses at the gene ends were 6 bases for V and 4 bases for J; bases not matched to a gene: 4. The CDR3 sequence: CASRREGLYNEQFF. The CDR3 bases are TGTGCCAGCAGGCGGGAGGGCCTATACAATGAGCAGTTCTTC.

This clonotype was observed at least ten times. The V and J genes are TRBV28 and TRBJ1-1; 11 bases map to TRBD1. Germline V gives CDR1 MDHEN, CDR2 SYDVKM. The CDR3 contains 13 residues. Trimming removed 6 bases from V and 8 bases from J; junction bases left unmatched: 5. The DNA for the CDR3 is TGTGCCAGCAGCAGGACAGGGGGCAGGGAAGCTTTCTTT. Residues: CASSRTGGREAFF. The variable domain in full, completed from reference TRBV28 and TRBJ1-1, reads DVKVTQSSRYLVKRTGEKVFLECVQDMDHENMFWYRQDPGLGLRLIYFSYDVKMKEKGDIPEGYSVSREKKERFSLILESASTNQTSMYLCASSRTGGREAFFGQGTRLTVV.

This clonotype was observed a handful of times. The chain uses TRBV25-1 and TRBJ1-1; D is possibly TRBD1 (6 bases). The V end lost 6 bases, the J end lost 5 bases, and 13 bases lay between the germline ends. The CDR3 extends over 13 amino acids. Germline V gives CDR1 MGHDK, CDR2 SYGVNS. CDR3 coding DNA: TGTGCCAGCAGACAGGGAGGAGGTACTGAAGCTTTCTTT. As protein: CASRQGGGTEAFF. The whole variable domain, filled in from reference TRBV25-1 and TRBJ1-1, reads EADIYQTPRYLVIGTGKKITLECSQTMGHDKMYWYQQDPGMELHLIHYSYGVNSTEKGDLSSESTVSRIRTEHFPLTLESARPSHTSQYLCASRQGGGTEAFFGQGTRLTVV.

The gene calls are TRBV10-2 and TRBJ2-7; the match to TRBD2 covers 8 bases. J was trimmed by 7 bases and V by 8 bases; bases with no gene match: 7. The germline V gene encodes CDR1 WSHSY and CDR2 SAAADI. CDR3 size: 12 residues. The CDR3 region has the DNA TGCGCCAGCCTAGGACTAGCTGGGGAGCAGTACTTC. Translated, it gives CASLGLAGEQYF.

Comments on this clonotype: A read error is possible here, since a much larger clone lies one base away. The chain joins TRBV24-1 to TRBJ1-5, with D possibly TRBD1 on 6 matching bases. The CDR3 is made up of 16 amino acids. Germline-derived CDR1 and CDR2 are KGHDR and SFDVKD. The CDR3 DNA sequence: TGTGCCACCGGTGATGCCGGGACACACTACAATCAGCCCCAGCATTTT. Amino acids: CATGDAGTHYNQPQHF.

The chain combines TRBV3-1 with TRBJ2-2; D uncertain. Trimming removed 0 bases from V and 6 bases from J, with 2 bases in between. This CDR3 contains 12 residues. Germline loops: CDR1 LGHDT, CDR2 YNNKEL (reference sequence). CDR3 amino acids: CASSQEAGELFF. Written as DNA, the CDR3 is TGTGCCAGCAGCCAAGAGGCCGGGGAGCTGTTTTTT.

This rearrangement joins TRBV6-1 to TRBJ1-3; possibly TRBD1 for D (5 bases). V was trimmed by 3 bases and J by 0 bases, leaving 12 bases between them. CDR1 is MNHNS, CDR2 SASEGT, per germline. This CDR3 contains 16 residues. This CDR3 is CASSEAGPVSGNTIYF. As DNA, the CDR3 is TGTGCCAGCAGTGAGGCAGGGCCTGTCTCTGGAAACACCATATATTTT.

A note on this clonotype: Its ends do not fully match the called genes, so a read error is possible. This chain connects TRBV6-2 or TRBV6-3 to TRBJ2-7, with unresolved D. From germline, CDR1 is MNHEY and CDR2 SVGEGT. The CDR3 loop spans 13 amino acids. The CDR3 DNA reads as TGTGCCAGGTCCCCCCTGGCTTCCTACGACCAGTACTTC. Encoded protein: CARSPLASYDQYF.

This chain links TRBV20-1 with TRBJ2-5; TRBD2 matches at 9 bases. The V and J ends lost 6 bases and 4 bases, in that order; junction bases with no gene match: 12. The CDR3 is made up of 15 amino acids. Germline-derived CDR1 and CDR2 are DFQATT and SNEGSKA (reference sequence). The CDR3 region has the DNA TGCAGTGCCCCCAGGTTGTCTAGCGGGATAGAGACCCAGTACTTC. This gives the protein CSAPRLSSGIETQYF.

Turning to this clonotype: This clone may be a read error of a much larger clone one base away. The V and J genes are TRBV12-3 or TRBV12-4 and TRBJ2-7; D tentatively reads TRBD1 or TRBD2 (5 bases each). The CDR3 runs 15 residues. Trimming removed 2 bases at V and 2 bases at J, with 13 bases between. As DNA, the CDR3 is TGTGCCAGCAGTTTAAGAGGGGCCGGAGCCTACGAGCAGTACTTC. It yields the protein CASSLRGAGAYEQYF.

V is TRBV30 and J is TRBJ1-3, with D maybe TRBD1 (5 bases). V lost 8 bases, J lost 2 bases, and 13 bases lay in between. The CDR3 sequence is 13 residues long. Germline CDR1 is GTSNPN and CDR2 is SVGIG (reference sequence). The CDR3 protein is CARSGTAGNTIYF. CDR3 nucleotide sequence: TGTGCCCGATCCGGGACGGCTGGAAACACCATATATTTT.

This clonotype was observed a few times. Here the CDR3 reads CSAPGELGTQETQYF. The CDR3 nucleotides are TGCAGCGCCCCGGGAGAACTAGGAACCCAAGAGACCCAGTACTTC. The V and J genes are TRBV29-1 and TRBJ2-5, with D possibly matching TRBD2 (6 bases). CDR3 length equals 15 residues. Looked up from germline, CDR1 is SQVTM and CDR2 is ANQGSEA. With 7 bases removed from V and 1 base from J, the gap between germline ends came to 19 bases.

V is TRBV28 and J is TRBJ2-2; 8 bases are a match to TRBD2. The J segment lost 3 bases and the V segment lost 3 bases, leaving 6 bases of the junction unmatched. This CDR3 region has 16 residues. Germline lookup yields CDR1 MDHEN and CDR2 SYDVKM. DNA for the CDR3: TGTGCCAGCAGTTTTTTGGGACTAGAGTACACCGGGGAGCTGTTTTTT. Translation gives CASSFLGLEYTGELFF.

The genes are TRBV5-5 and TRBJ2-1; 9 nucleotides align to TRBD2. The J segment lost 5 bases and the V segment lost 2 bases, leaving 5 bases of the junction unmatched. The V gene's germline CDR1 is SGHKS and CDR2 YYEKEE (reference sequence). The CDR3 contains 15 residues. The CDR3 reads CASSFRTSANNEQFF. In nucleotides, the CDR3 is TGTGCCAGCAGCTTTAGGACTAGCGCAAACAATGAGCAGTTCTTC.

The rearrangement links TRBV9 to TRBJ1-2; TRBD1 aligns across 11 bases. The CDR3 has 15 residues. V lost 1 base to trimming and J lost 7 bases; unmatched junction nucleotides: 6. Germline values: CDR1 SGDLS, CDR2 YYNGEE. In DNA form, the CDR3 reads TGTGCCAGCAGCGTAAGGACAGGGGGCGCGGGTGGCTACACCTTC. Encoded protein: CASSVRTGGAGGYTF. The entire variable domain, with the rest obtained from reference TRBV9 and TRBJ1-2, is as follows: DSGVTQTPKHLITATGQRVTLRCSPRSGDLSVYWYQQSLDQGLQFLIQYYNGEERAKGNILERFSAQQFPDLHSELNLSSLELGDSALYFCASSVRTGGAGGYTFGSGTRLTVV.

The sample holds a few counts of this clonotype. J is TRBJ2-7 and V is TRBV15; D gene unclear. From germline, CDR1 is LNHNV and CDR2 YYDKDF (reference sequence). The germline V and J ends were trimmed by 0 bases and 0 bases, with 6 bases remaining between them. CDR3 size: 14 residues. DNA of the CDR3: TGTGCCACCAGCAGAGATTCAGTCTCCTACGAGCAGTACTTC. The encoded protein is CATSRDSVSYEQYF.

This clonotype was seen ten or more times. V is TRBV2 and J is TRBJ1-1; 7 positions agree with TRBD1. J gave up 1 base and V 5 bases, and 7 bases lay outside the gene matches. The germline V gene has CDR1 SNHLY and CDR2 FYNNEI. The length of the CDR3 is 15 residues. The CDR3 nucleotides are TGTGCCAGCAGTCCTCTCGGGACAGAGAACACTGAAGCTTTCTTT. As protein: CASSPLGTENTEAFF.

The V call is TRBV5-1, the J call TRBJ2-7, with 7 bases aligning to TRBD1. Trimming took 0 bases from V and 6 from J; bases not matched to a gene: 9. From germline, CDR1 is SGHRS and CDR2 YFSETQ. This CDR3 comprises 15 residues. As DNA, the CDR3 is TGCGCCAGCAGCTTGGGGACAGGTTTTTCAGGCGAGCAGTACTTC. Its translation is CASSLGTGFSGEQYF.

V usage is TRBV7-9 and J usage is TRBJ2-4; TRBD1 agrees at 9 bases. Unmatched junction bases numbered 5, after V lost 3 bases and J lost 11 bases. Germline values: CDR1 SEHNR, CDR2 FQNEAQ (reference sequence). CDR3 length: 13 residues. CDR3 protein: CASSFHGTGFQYF. The CDR3 DNA is TGTGCCAGCAGCTTCCACGGGACAGGGTTTCAGTACTTC.